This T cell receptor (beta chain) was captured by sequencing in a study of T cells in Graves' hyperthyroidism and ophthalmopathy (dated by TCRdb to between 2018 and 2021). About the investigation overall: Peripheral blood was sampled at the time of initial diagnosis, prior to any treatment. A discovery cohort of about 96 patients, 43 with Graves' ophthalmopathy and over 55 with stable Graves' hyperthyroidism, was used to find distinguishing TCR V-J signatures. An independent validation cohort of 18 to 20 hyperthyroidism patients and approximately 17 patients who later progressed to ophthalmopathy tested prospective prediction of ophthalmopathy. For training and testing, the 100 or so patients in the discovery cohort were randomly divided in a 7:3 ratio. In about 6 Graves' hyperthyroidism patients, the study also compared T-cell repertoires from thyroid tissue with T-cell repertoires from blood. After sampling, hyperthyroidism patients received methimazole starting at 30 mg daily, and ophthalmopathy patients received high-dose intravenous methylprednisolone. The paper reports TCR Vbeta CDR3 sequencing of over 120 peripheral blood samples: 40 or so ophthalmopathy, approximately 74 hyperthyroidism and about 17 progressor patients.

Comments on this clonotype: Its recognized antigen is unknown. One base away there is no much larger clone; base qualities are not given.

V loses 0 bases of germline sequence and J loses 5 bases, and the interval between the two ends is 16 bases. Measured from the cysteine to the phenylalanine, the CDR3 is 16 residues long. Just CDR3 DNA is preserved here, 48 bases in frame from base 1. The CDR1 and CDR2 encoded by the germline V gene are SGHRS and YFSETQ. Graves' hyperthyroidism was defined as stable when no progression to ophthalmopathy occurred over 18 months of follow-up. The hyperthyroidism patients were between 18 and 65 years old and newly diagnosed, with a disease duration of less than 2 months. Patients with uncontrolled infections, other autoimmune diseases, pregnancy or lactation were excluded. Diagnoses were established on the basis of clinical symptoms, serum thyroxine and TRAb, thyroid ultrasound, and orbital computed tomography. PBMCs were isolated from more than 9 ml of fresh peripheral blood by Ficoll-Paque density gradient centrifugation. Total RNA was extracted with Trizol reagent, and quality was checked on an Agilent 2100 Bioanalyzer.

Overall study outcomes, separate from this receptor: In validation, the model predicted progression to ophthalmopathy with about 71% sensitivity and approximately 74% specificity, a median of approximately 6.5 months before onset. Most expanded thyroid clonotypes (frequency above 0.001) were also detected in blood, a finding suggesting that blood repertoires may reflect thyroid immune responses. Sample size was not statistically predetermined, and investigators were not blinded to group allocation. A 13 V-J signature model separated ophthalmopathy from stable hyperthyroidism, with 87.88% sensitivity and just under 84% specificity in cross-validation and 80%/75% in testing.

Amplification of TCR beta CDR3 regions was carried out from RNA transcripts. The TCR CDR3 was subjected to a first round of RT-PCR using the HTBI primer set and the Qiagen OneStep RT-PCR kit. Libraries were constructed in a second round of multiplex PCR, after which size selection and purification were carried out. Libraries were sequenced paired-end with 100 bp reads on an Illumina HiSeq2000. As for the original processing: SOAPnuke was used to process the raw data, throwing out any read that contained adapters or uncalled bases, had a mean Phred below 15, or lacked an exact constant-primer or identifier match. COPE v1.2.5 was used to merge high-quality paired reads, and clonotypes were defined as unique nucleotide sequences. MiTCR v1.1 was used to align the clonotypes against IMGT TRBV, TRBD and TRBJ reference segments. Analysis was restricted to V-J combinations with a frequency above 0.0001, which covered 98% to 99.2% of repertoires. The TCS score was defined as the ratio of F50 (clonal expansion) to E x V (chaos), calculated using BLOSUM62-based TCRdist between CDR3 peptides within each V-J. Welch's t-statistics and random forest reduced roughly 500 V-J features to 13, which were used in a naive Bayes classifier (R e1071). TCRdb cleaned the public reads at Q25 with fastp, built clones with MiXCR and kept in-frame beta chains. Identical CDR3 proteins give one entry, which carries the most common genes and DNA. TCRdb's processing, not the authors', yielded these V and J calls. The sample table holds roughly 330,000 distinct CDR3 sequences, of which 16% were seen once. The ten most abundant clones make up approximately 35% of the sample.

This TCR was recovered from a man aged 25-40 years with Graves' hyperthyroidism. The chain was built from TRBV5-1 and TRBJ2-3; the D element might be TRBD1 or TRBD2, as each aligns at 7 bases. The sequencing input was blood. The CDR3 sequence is CASSLAPGGGKDTQYF. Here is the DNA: TGCGCCAGCAGCTTGGCCCCAGGGGGGGGAAAAGATACGCAGTATTTT.